These T cell receptor beta chains were read from a single sample in a study of blood T cell repertoires in COVID-19. Repertoires were generated with immunoSEQ multiplex PCR, while TCRdb's copy carries only in-frame clones and drops some. The sample records about 94,000 clones, 84% being singletons. The sequenced sample consisted of peripheral blood. These receptors were obtained from a man between 60 and 75 years old with acute or convalescent COVID-19. The CDR3 runs from the conserved cysteine through the conserved F or W. D genes are given only for firm matches. A row's size may be missing; if present it is once, few, many or a size class.

V: TRBV25-1
J: TRBJ2-5
size: once
D: -
DNA: TGTGCCAGCAATCAAAGGGGTCGGGAGACCCAGTACTTC
CDR3: CASNQRGRETQYF

V: TRBV9
J: TRBJ1-3
size: few
D: -
DNA: TGTGCCAGCAGCGTAGTCCCGACAGGTGGAAACACCATATATTTT
CDR3: CASSVVPTGGNTIYF

V: TRBV18
J: TRBJ1-6
size: -
D: TRBD1
DNA: TGTGCCAGCTCACCCGTCCCCACCGGGACAGGGCGAAGGTCCTATAATTCACCCCTCCACTTT
CDR3: CASSPVPTGTGRRSYNSPLHF

V: TRBV6-2/TRBV6-3
J: TRBJ2-1
size: -
D: -
DNA: TGTGCCAGCAGTTACTCGGCAGGTAATCTCTACAATGAGCAGTTCTTC
CDR3: CASSYSAGNLYNEQFF

V: TRBV30
J: TRBJ1-1
size: -
D: TRBD1
DNA: TGTGCCTGGACCGGGACAGGGCAATCGGCGAAGAACACTGAAGCTTTCTTT
CDR3: CAWTGTGQSAKNTEAFF

V: TRBV25-1
J: TRBJ1-6
size: once
D: -
DNA: TGTGCCAGCAGTGATCCAGGGGCAGGGTCCTATAATTCACCCCTCCACTTT
CDR3: CASSDPGAGSYNSPLHF

V: TRBV2
J: TRBJ2-2
size: -
D: -
DNA: TGTGCCAGCAGTGAAGAGGGAGGAGGGGAGCTGTTTTTT
CDR3: CASSEEGGGELFF

V: TRBV27
J: TRBJ2-1
size: -
D: TRBD1
DNA: TGTGCCAGCAGTGGGACAGGGGTAGGTGAGCAGTTCTTC
CDR3: CASSGTGVGEQFF

V: TRBV3-1/TRBV3-2
J: TRBJ1-2
size: -
D: -
DNA: TGTGCCAGCAGCCAAGATCATGGCAGGGGAATTGGCTACACCTTC
CDR3: CASSQDHGRGIGYTF

V: TRBV3-1/TRBV3-2
J: TRBJ1-6
size: few
D: -
DNA: TGTGCCAGCAGTCCGCAGGGAGGGGATTCACCCCTCCACTTT
CDR3: CASSPQGGDSPLHF

V: TRBV4-2
J: TRBJ2-7
size: once
D: TRBD1
DNA: TGTGCCAGCAGCCAAGAACAGGGGGCTGGTTCGTACGAGCAGTACTTC
CDR3: CASSQEQGAGSYEQYF

V: TRBV4-3
J: TRBJ1-2
size: -
D: -
DNA: TGCGCCAGCAGCCAAGTGGGGGGTGATCATGGCTACACCTTC
CDR3: CASSQVGGDHGYTF

V: TRBV2
J: TRBJ1-5
size: -
D: -
DNA: TGTGCCAGCAGTGAAATGGCAGAAAATCAGCCCCAGCATTTT
CDR3: CASSEMAENQPQHF

V: TRBV7-3
J: TRBJ1-1
size: -
D: TRBD1
DNA: TGTGCCAGCAGCCCCCGACAGGGGGCTAACACTGAAGCTTTCTTT
CDR3: CASSPRQGANTEAFF

V: TRBV12-3/TRBV12-4
J: TRBJ1-2
size: -
D: -
DNA: TGTGCCAGCAGTTTGGGGCCTAAGGCTGGCTACACCTTC
CDR3: CASSLGPKAGYTF

V: TRBV5-1
J: TRBJ1-1
size: once
D: TRBD1
DNA: TGCGCCAGCAGCTCGGACAGGGCTACTGAAGCTTTCTTT
CDR3: CASSSDRATEAFF

V: TRBV7-2
J: TRBJ1-2
size: -
D: TRBD1
DNA: TGTGCCAGCAGCTTCCAATCAGGGGGCTATGGCTACACCTTC
CDR3: CASSFQSGGYGYTF

V: TRBV2
J: TRBJ1-2
size: -
D: TRBD1
DNA: TGTGCCAGCGGGGAGACAGGGGGCCTGGATGGCTACACCTTC
CDR3: CASGETGGLDGYTF

V: TRBV6-6
J: TRBJ1-2
size: -
D: -
DNA: TGTGCCAGCAGCGACAGCGACTATGGCTACACCTTC
CDR3: CASSDSDYGYTF

V: TRBV30
J: TRBJ1-2
size: -
D: TRBD1
DNA: TGTGCCTGGCAGACAGGGAACTATGGCTACACCTTC
CDR3: CAWQTGNYGYTF

V: TRBV7-2
J: TRBJ1-6
size: once
D: -
DNA: TGTGCCAGCAGCTTTGGTGTCAGGTCGCAACCCCTCCACTTT
CDR3: CASSFGVRSQPLHF

V: TRBV28
J: TRBJ1-1
size: -
D: -
DNA: TGTGCCAGCAGTTTGTGGGCCTATAAGAACACTGAAGCTTTCTTT
CDR3: CASSLWAYKNTEAFF

V: TRBV3-1/TRBV3-2
J: TRBJ1-1
size: -
D: -
DNA: TGTGCCAGCAGCCAAGACGACGGAGACACTGAAGCTTTCTTT
CDR3: CASSQDDGDTEAFF

V: TRBV2
J: TRBJ1-5
size: -
D: -
DNA: TGTGCCAGCAGCCCACAGGGTTGGGGTCAGCCCCAGCATTTT
CDR3: CASSPQGWGQPQHF

V: TRBV5-1
J: TRBJ1-5
size: -
D: -
DNA: TGCGCCAGCAGCCCAGGACAGTCCGTCAATCAGCCCCAGCATTTT
CDR3: CASSPGQSVNQPQHF

V: TRBV27
J: TRBJ2-2
size: -
D: TRBD2
DNA: TGTGCCAGCAGTTTGTCGCCGGGGGGGTACACCGGGGAGCTGTTTTTT
CDR3: CASSLSPGGYTGELFF

V: TRBV4-1
J: TRBJ1-1
size: -
D: -
DNA: TGCGCCAGCAGCCAAGTAGTTCCAATGAACACTGAAGCTTTCTTT
CDR3: CASSQVVPMNTEAFF

V: TRBV19
J: TRBJ1-2
size: -
D: TRBD1
DNA: TGTGCCAGTAGTTTCCAAGACAGGGGGCATGGCTACACCTTC
CDR3: CASSFQDRGHGYTF

V: TRBV19
J: TRBJ1-5
size: few
D: TRBD1
DNA: TGTGCCAGTAGTAGGACAGGGGCACCGTTTACCAATCAGCCCCAGCATTTT
CDR3: CASSRTGAPFTNQPQHF

V: TRBV5-8
J: TRBJ1-1
size: -
D: -
DNA: TGTGCCAGCAGCTTGGGCTTACTGGGGAGGACTGAAGCTTTCTTT
CDR3: CASSLGLLGRTEAFF

V: TRBV2
J: TRBJ1-3
size: -
D: TRBD1
DNA: TGTGCCAGCAGTTGGGACAGGGGCTCTGGAAACACCATATATTTT
CDR3: CASSWDRGSGNTIYF

V: TRBV15
J: TRBJ1-6
size: -
D: -
DNA: TGTGCCACCAGGCGGACAGAACGTAATTCACCCCTCCACTTT
CDR3: CATRRTERNSPLHF

V: TRBV11-2
J: TRBJ1-1
size: -
D: TRBD1
DNA: TGTGCCAGCAGCTCCGGGACAGACACTGAAGCTTTCTTT
CDR3: CASSSGTDTEAFF

V: TRBV7-8
J: TRBJ1-6
size: -
D: -
DNA: TGTGCCAGCAGCTTAGTCAGGGACACCATTAATTCACCCCTCCACTTT
CDR3: CASSLVRDTINSPLHF

V: TRBV5-4
J: TRBJ1-2
size: once
D: -
DNA: TGTGCCAGCAGCTCCCGGATACGGGGATATGGCTACACCTTC
CDR3: CASSSRIRGYGYTF

V: TRBV30
J: TRBJ1-6
size: -
D: -
DNA: TGTGCCTGGAACCCACAGGGTATCTCACCCCTCCACTTT
CDR3: CAWNPQGISPLHF

V: TRBV24-1
J: TRBJ2-5
size: -
D: TRBD2
DNA: TGTGCCACCAGTTGGCCGGGGGGGCCACGGGAGACCCAGTACTTC
CDR3: CATSWPGGPRETQYF

V: TRBV9
J: TRBJ1-2
size: once
D: -
DNA: TGTGCCAGCAGCGCCCGAGACAGCTATGGCTACACCTTC
CDR3: CASSARDSYGYTF

V: TRBV5-1
J: TRBJ2-7
size: -
D: -
DNA: TGCGCCAGCAGCTTGGAAGGGGCTCCTTTCCCGCAGTACTTC
CDR3: CASSLEGAPFPQYF

V: TRBV5-4
J: TRBJ2-2
size: -
D: TRBD1
DNA: TGTGCCAGCAGCTACGGGACAGGGTTCGGGATCAGGGAGCTGTTTTTT
CDR3: CASSYGTGFGIRELFF

V: TRBV4-3
J: TRBJ1-6
size: -
D: -
DNA: TGCGCCAGCAGCCATGGACAGAATTCACCCCTCCACTTT
CDR3: CASSHGQNSPLHF

V: TRBV30
J: TRBJ2-5
size: -
D: -
DNA: TGTGCCTGGAGCCGGTATAAAGAGACCCAGTACTTC
CDR3: CAWSRYKETQYF

V: TRBV29-1
J: TRBJ1-2
size: few
D: -
DNA: TGCAGCGTTGAAGACCGGCAGGGTCCCTTCGTGGGTGGCTACACCTTC
CDR3: CSVEDRQGPFVGGYTF

V: TRBV28
J: TRBJ1-2
size: -
D: TRBD1
DNA: TGTGCCAGCAGTTTTCAGGGGGCTAACTATGGCTACACCTTC
CDR3: CASSFQGANYGYTF

V: TRBV5-1
J: TRBJ2-7
size: -
D: -
DNA: TGCGCCAGCAGCTCGGGACATAGCTACGAGCAGTACTTC
CDR3: CASSSGHSYEQYF

V: TRBV11-2
J: TRBJ1-2
size: -
D: -
DNA: TGTGCCAGCAGCGCGGGTAACTATGGCTACACCTTC
CDR3: CASSAGNYGYTF

V: TRBV7-2
J: TRBJ2-7
size: -
D: TRBD1
DNA: TGTGCCAGCAGTTATGGACAGGGCTACTCCTACGAGCAGTACTTC
CDR3: CASSYGQGYSYEQYF

V: TRBV7-9
J: TRBJ2-7
size: -
D: TRBD1
DNA: TGTGCCAGCAGCTCAGGGACAGCGAGCTCCTACGAGCAGTACTTC
CDR3: CASSSGTASSYEQYF

V: TRBV10-1
J: TRBJ2-7
size: -
D: TRBD1
DNA: TGCGCCAGCAGTGAGCCGAAGGGGGCCCAGTACTTC
CDR3: CASSEPKGAQYF

V: TRBV19
J: TRBJ1-5
size: -
D: -
DNA: TGTGCCAGTAGTTTAGGTGGGGCCAACAATCAGCCCCAGCATTTT
CDR3: CASSLGGANNQPQHF

V: TRBV7-3
J: TRBJ2-1
size: -
D: TRBD2
DNA: TGTGCCAGCAGCGACGGGACTAGCGGGGGGCTTGAGCAGTTCTTC
CDR3: CASSDGTSGGLEQFF

V: TRBV6-6
J: TRBJ2-1
size: -
D: TRBD1
DNA: TGTGCCAGCAGTCCCGGAAGACAGGGGATTTCCTACAATGAGCAGTTCTTC
CDR3: CASSPGRQGISYNEQFF

V: TRBV24-1
J: TRBJ2-3
size: -
D: -
DNA: TGTGCCACCAGTGGGCCGGGACAAAGAGTTCAGTATTTT
CDR3: CATSGPGQRVQYF

V: TRBV4-3
J: TRBJ2-7
size: -
D: TRBD2
DNA: TGCGCCAGCAGCCAAGATGGGAGGGCTCCTTCCTACGAGCAGTACTTC
CDR3: CASSQDGRAPSYEQYF

V: TRBV6-2/TRBV6-3
J: TRBJ2-7
size: -
D: -
DNA: TGTGCCAGCAGTTACTCGCAGAAACGTGCCGAGCAGTACTTC
CDR3: CASSYSQKRAEQYF